These 8 T cell receptor beta chains came from one sample sequenced in a study of siplizumab effects on memory and regulatory T cells. The method was immunoSEQ multiplex PCR; TCRdb's version includes in-frame clones alone and lacks a portion of them. The data contain about 100,000 clones, around 94% of them seen just once; the ten biggest clones take up around 0.6%. Sample: Tregs sorted from blood. The receptors were sampled from a human donor in good health.

This clone was observed once. The V call is TRBV2, the J call TRBJ2-3; TRBD1 might be the D (5 bases). The CDR3 sequence is 14 residues long. Germline CDR1 and CDR2: SNHLY and FYNNEI. Trimming left V 5 bases short and J 2 bases short, with 11 bases between. The CDR3 nucleotides are TGTGCCAGCAGTTACCGACAGCTCACAGATACGCAGTATTTT. This sequence encodes CASSYRQLTDTQYF. The full variable domain, its missing parts supplied by reference TRBV2 and TRBJ2-3, is EPEVTQTPSHQVTQMGQEVILRCVPISNHLYFYWYRQILGQKVEFLVSFYNNEISEKSEIFDDQFSVERPDGSNFTLKIRSTKLEDSAMYFCASSYRQLTDTQYFGPGTRLTVL.

The chain links TRBV5-1 to TRBJ2-1, with a possible D match to TRBD2 (6 bases). CDR1 SGHRS and CDR2 YFSETQ come from the germline V gene. V was shortened by 3 bases and J by 8 bases, with 24 bases between the two germline ends. This CDR3 region has 17 residues. CDR3 DNA sequence: TGCGCCAGCAGCTCCCCGGTCCGGGGAGCGGGCCTATATGAGCAGTTCTTC. Translation: CASSSPVRGAGLYEQFF.

The rearrangement joins TRBV5-1 to TRBJ1-1, with D unclear. This CDR3 is 14 amino acids long. CDR1 and CDR2 (germline): SGHRS, YFSETQ. V shed 5 bases and J shed 0 bases, with 11 bases lying between them. CDR3 DNA: TGCGCCAGCAGATACGGACGGATGAACACTGAAGCTTTCTTT. Its translation is CASRYGRMNTEAFF.

The rearrangement links TRBV27 to TRBJ1-2; D unclear. The CDR3 has 17 amino acids. Germline lookup yields CDR1 MNHEY and CDR2 SMNVEV (reference sequence). V dropped 2 bases and J dropped 1 base, with 17 bases sitting between them. This CDR3 reads CASSLRSVSVNNYGYTF. CDR3 DNA: TGTGCCAGCAGTTTACGTAGTGTGTCGGTAAATAACTATGGCTACACCTTC.

The chain is built from TRBV14 and TRBJ1-4, with 11 bases fitting TRBD1. CDR3 length: 16 residues. The V gene's germline CDR1 is SGHDN and CDR2 FVKESK. V shed 3 bases and J 10 bases; nucleotides not matched to a gene: 10. The DNA of the CDR3 is TGTGCCAGCAGCCACCGGACCGGGACAGGGGGTAGAAAACTGTTTTTT. Amino acid sequence: CASSHRTGTGGRKLFF.

The chain joins TRBV6-5 to TRBJ1-2; D might be TRBD1 (6 bases). This CDR3 region has 16 residues. The V end was cut by 4 bases, the J end by 1 base, with 16 bases between. Germline CDR1 and CDR2: MNHEY and SVGAGI. CDR3 region: CASSSWTANSNYGYTF. CDR3 DNA sequence: TGTGCCAGCAGTTCCTGGACAGCTAATAGTAACTATGGCTACACCTTC.

The chain is built from TRBV18 and TRBJ2-5; TRBD1 is a possible D gene (5 bases). V shed 0 bases and J shed 0 bases, with 11 bases lying between them. Germline CDR1 is KGHSH and CDR2 is LQKENI. The CDR3 has 16 residues. DNA of the CDR3: TGTGCCAGCTCACCACCAGGGGTTACAAACCAAGAGACCCAGTACTTC. Translating gives CASSPPGVTNQETQYF.

The V and J genes are TRBV6-6 and TRBJ2-1; D may be TRBD2 (6 bases). CDR1 is MNHNY, CDR2 SVGAGI, per germline (reference sequence). This CDR3 is 13 amino acids long. Trimming removed 6 bases at V and 6 bases at J, with 12 bases between. CDR3 nucleotide sequence: TGTGCCAGCAGCCCACCGGGGGTCAATGAGCAGTTCTTC. Protein: CASSPPGVNEQFF.